The 18 T cell receptor beta chains given below trace back to one sample, sequenced in a study of shared clonotypes between healthy human individuals. Positive CCR7 selection of CD45RO-negative cells yielded the naive CD8 cells, and terminally differentiated effector memory CD45RA+ cells were excluded. Only in-frame clones appear in the TCRdb table, and some are missing; sequencing was by immunoSEQ multiplex PCR. The profile covers hundreds of thousands of clones, with roughly 98% appearing a single time and 0.3% taken by the ten largest. Sequences were obtained from naive CD8+ T cells sorted from blood. Receptors were obtained from a man aged 30 to 39 in good health.

V and J are TRBV11-2 and TRBJ2-7; D gene uncertain. V lost 3 bases and J lost 3, with 21 bases in between. The CDR3 contains 17 residues. The germline V gene has CDR1 SGHAT and CDR2 FQNNGV. The CDR3 DNA is TGTGCCAGCAGCTTCGACCGAGGATTGTCACTGGACTACGAGCAGTACTTC. Translated: CASSFDRGLSLDYEQYF.

This rearrangement joins TRBV2 to TRBJ1-5, with unresolved D. CDR3 length: 16 amino acids. Germline CDR1 is SNHLY and CDR2 is FYNNEI. V lost 6 bases and J 3 bases, leaving 18 bases between the germline ends. The CDR3 loop is CASSYNIDRINQPQHF. The CDR3 nucleotides read TGTGCCAGCAGCTATAACATTGATAGAATCAATCAGCCCCAGCATTTT.

This rearrangement joins TRBV7-6 to TRBJ2-7; D is unclear. The V gene's germline CDR1 is SGHVS and CDR2 FNYEAQ. Trimming removed 5 bases at V and 2 bases at J, with 10 bases between. CDR3 length: 13 residues. DNA for the CDR3: TGTGCCAGCAGCGCCACGGAGACCTACGAGCAGTACTTC. Its translation is CASSATETYEQYF.

The chain links TRBV5-6 to TRBJ1-5, with TRBD1 identical over 9 bases. The length of the CDR3 is 14 residues. CDR1 SGHDT and CDR2 YYEEEE come from the germline V gene. V gave up 2 bases and J gave up 4 bases; unmatched junction bases: 1. The CDR3: CASSLQGANQPQHF. DNA for the CDR3: TGTGCCAGCAGCTTACAGGGGGCTAATCAGCCCCAGCATTTT.

The chain combines TRBV28 with TRBJ2-7; D is ambiguous. This CDR3 has 11 amino acids. Trimming pared 4 bases from V and 6 bases from J, leaving 7 bases between. Germline V gene sequence: CDR1 MDHEN, CDR2 SYDVKM. CDR3 in DNA: TGTGCCAGCAGTTCAGCGACCGAGCAGTACTTC. Protein product: CASSSATEQYF.

V and J are TRBV4-3 and TRBJ1-2, with TRBD1 matching 7 bases. With V trimmed by 3 bases and J by 6 bases, 10 bases remained unmatched. This CDR3 is 15 amino acids long. Germline CDR1 reads LGHNA; CDR2 reads YSLEER. The CDR3 nucleotides read TGCGCCAGCAGCCAGAGAGACAGGGTGTGGCATGGCTACACCTTC. It encodes CASSQRDRVWHGYTF.

The CDR3 here is CASSPSGSDTQYF. The CDR3 bases are TGTGCCAGCAGCCCTAGCGGGTCAGATACGCAGTATTTT. This chain uses TRBV7-6 with TRBJ2-3, with 8 bases aligning to TRBD2. The trim removed 5 bases at V and 4 bases at J, leaving 2 bases unmatched. CDR1 and CDR2 from the germline V gene are SGHVS and FNYEAQ. The CDR3 contains 13 residues. Full variable domain (rest looked up from reference TRBV7-6 and TRBJ2-3): GAGVSQSPRYKVTKRGQDVALRCDPISGHVSLYWYRQALGQGPEFLTYFNYEAQQDKSGLPNDRFSAERPEGSISTLTIQRTEQRDSAMYRCASSPSGSDTQYFGPGTRLTVL.

The V and J genes are TRBV9 and TRBJ2-1; 11 bases line up with TRBD2. This CDR3 spans 15 amino acids. Germline CDR1 reads SGDLS; CDR2 reads YYNGEE. Trimming at V came to 4 bases and at J to 8 bases, leaving 8 bases not matched to a gene. CDR3 in amino acids: CASSLWASGGYEQFF. The CDR3 DNA is TGTGCCAGCAGCCTATGGGCTAGCGGGGGGTATGAGCAGTTCTTC.

The rearrangement links TRBV29-1 to TRBJ2-7, with 7 bases fitting TRBD1. Per the germline V gene, CDR1 is SQVTM and CDR2 is ANQGSEA. The CDR3 is 13 amino acids. V was pared by 4 bases and J by 5 bases, with 8 bases of the junction left unmatched. CDR3 region: CSVVETGTNEQYF. CDR3 bases: TGCAGCGTTGTTGAGACAGGGACCAACGAGCAGTACTTC.

The V and J genes are TRBV4-1 and TRBJ1-2; unclear D gene. Trimming took 1 base from V and 0 from J, leaving 18 bases between them. This CDR3 is 18 amino acids long. Germline V gene sequence: CDR1 MGHRA, CDR2 YSYEKL. The DNA of the CDR3 is TGCGCCAGCAGCCAAGTCGGGAAGGGCGGTGATTCTAACTATGGCTACACCTTC. It specifies CASSQVGKGGDSNYGYTF.

The rearrangement joins TRBV5-6 to TRBJ2-1, with a possible D match to TRBD1 (6 bases). CDR3 length: 13 residues. The germline CDR1 and CDR2 sequences are SGHDT and YYEEEE. Between the trimmed V and J ends, which lost 0 bases and 8 bases, there was a span of 9 bases. CDR3 DNA: TGTGCCAGCAGCTTGGACAGGGTCTATGAGCAGTTCTTC. Translated, it gives CASSLDRVYEQFF.

This chain uses TRBV11-1 with TRBJ2-1; 8 positions agree with TRBD1. Trimming cost V 0 bases and J 9 bases; bases outside gene matches: 19. The CDR3 is 19 residues long. The germline CDR1 and CDR2 sequences are SGHAT and FQDESV (reference sequence). In DNA, the CDR3 is TGTGCCAGCAGCTTAGCGCGGCCAGGGGGCGTTGCTAGGAAGGGTGAGCAGTTCTTC. It specifies CASSLARPGGVARKGEQFF. The full variable domain, in which reference TRBV11-1 and TRBJ2-1 provide the parts outside the CDR3, is EAEVAQSPRYKITEKSQAVAFWCDPISGHATLYWYRQILGQGPELLVQFQDESVVDDSQLPKDRFSAERLKGVDSTLKIQPAELGDSAMYLCASSLARPGGVARKGEQFFGPGTRLTVL.

The rearrangement joins TRBV5-4 to TRBJ1-5, with unresolved D. Germline V lookup: CDR1 SGHNT, CDR2 YYREEE (reference sequence). This CDR3 has 14 residues. V lost 2 bases to trimming and J lost 6 bases, with 12 bases between them. The CDR3 DNA follows: TGTGCCAGCAGCTTCGGCGGCCTTGGTCAGCCCCAGCATTTT. This gives the protein CASSFGGLGQPQHF.

This chain links TRBV28 with TRBJ1-5; D call uncertain. With 7 bases removed from V and 0 bases from J, the gap between germline ends came to 10 bases. Germline CDR1 is MDHEN and CDR2 is SYDVKM. The CDR3 length is 14 residues. CDR3 sequence (DNA): TGTGCCAGCACCACACACGATAGCAATCAGCCCCAGCATTTT. Amino acids: CASTTHDSNQPQHF.

V is TRBV5-4 and J is TRBJ2-1; 7 bases agree with TRBD2. CDR1 and CDR2 from the germline V gene are SGHNT and YYREEE (reference sequence). This CDR3 contains 18 residues. The ends lost 0 bases at V and 0 bases at J; junction bases unmatched: 9. CDR3 bases: TGTGCCAGCAGCTTGGTCGCGGGGAGGGGTTACTCCTACAATGAGCAGTTCTTC. It yields the protein CASSLVAGRGYSYNEQFF. Drawing the rest from reference TRBV5-4 and TRBJ2-1, the complete variable domain is ETGVTQSPTHLIKTRGQQVTLRCSSQSGHNTVSWYQQALGQGPQFIFQYYREEENGRGNFPPRFSGLQFPNYSSELNVNALELDDSALYLCASSLVAGRGYSYNEQFFGPGTRLTVL.

V gene TRBV5-1 combines with J gene TRBJ2-7, with D perhaps TRBD2 (6 bases). The germline CDR1 and CDR2 sequences are SGHRS and YFSETQ. Trimming took off 4 bases at V and 2 bases at J, with 10 bases between the two ends. This CDR3 contains 13 residues. CDR3 loop: CASSGGLAYEQYF. In DNA, the CDR3 is TGCGCCAGCAGCGGGGGACTCGCCTACGAGCAGTACTTC.

The chain carries TRBV5-1 and TRBJ2-7; 7 bases match TRBD1. Per the germline V gene, CDR1 is SGHRS and CDR2 is YFSETQ. The CDR3 length is 14 residues. J gave up 5 bases and V 0 bases, and 5 bases lay outside the gene matches. The CDR3 nucleotides read TGCGCCAGCAGCTTGGGACAGGGTTTCGACGAGCAGTACTTC. This sequence encodes CASSLGQGFDEQYF.

This clone was counted a single time. The chain has TRBV7-6 and TRBJ2-7; possible D gene TRBD2, 6 bases. The germline V gene encodes CDR1 SGHVS and CDR2 FNYEAQ. V lost 5 bases, J lost 2 bases, and 16 bases lay in between. The CDR3 extends over 15 amino acids. CDR3 protein: CASSLETGETYEQYF. DNA of the CDR3: TGTGCCAGCAGCCTGGAGACGGGGGAGACCTACGAGCAGTACTTC.